This entry is about one T cell receptor beta chain. Antigen specificity is unknown. This entry comes from a study of cytomegalovirus exposure and HLA in healthy donors. Overall study results and limits: CMV serostatus was the only immune exposure information that was available. The authors listed over 150 TCR beta chains as cytomegalovirus-associated.

V lost 7 bases to trimming and J lost 4 bases; unmatched junction nucleotides: 9. Germline loops: CDR1 LNHDA, CDR2 SQIVND (reference sequence). The CDR3 is 15 residues long. The PCR used 60 Vbeta and 13 Jbeta primers. This table comes from immunoSEQ multiplex PCR, and its TCRdb copy is limited to in-frame clones, with some not included. In all, the sample yields about 58,000 clones. This clonotype originated in a woman under 30 in good health and CMV-seronegative. The specimen sequenced was PBMCs. The chain uses TRBV19 and TRBJ2-7; TRBD2 matches at 11 bases. CDR3 coding DNA: TGTGCCAGTAAAAGTGCGGCTAGCGGGAGGTACGAGCAGTACTTC. Protein sequence: CASKSAASGRYEQYF. The full variable domain, completed using reference TRBV19 and TRBJ2-7, is DGGITQSPKYLFRKEGQNVTLSCEQNLNHDAMYWYRQDPGQGLRLIYYSQIVNDFQKGDIAEGYSVSREKKESFPLTVTSAQKNPTAFYLCASKSAASGRYEQYFGPGTRLTVT.